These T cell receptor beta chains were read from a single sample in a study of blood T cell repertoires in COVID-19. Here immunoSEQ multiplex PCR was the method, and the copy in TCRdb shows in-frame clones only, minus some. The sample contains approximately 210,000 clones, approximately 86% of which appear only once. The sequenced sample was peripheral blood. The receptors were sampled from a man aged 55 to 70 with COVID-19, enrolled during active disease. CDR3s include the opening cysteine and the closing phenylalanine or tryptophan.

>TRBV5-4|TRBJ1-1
CASSWTTNTEAFF
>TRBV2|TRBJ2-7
CASSDRTTVSEQYF
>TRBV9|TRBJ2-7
CASSVDGLEEQYF
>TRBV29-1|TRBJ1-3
CSVGQGGAGNTIYF
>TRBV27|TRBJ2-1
CASSVSGTRAYNEQFF
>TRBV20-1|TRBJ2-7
CSASVGRASYEQYF
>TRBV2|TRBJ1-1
CASSVTRGNTEAFF
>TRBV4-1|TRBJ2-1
CASSQEVRSNEQFF
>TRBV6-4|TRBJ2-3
CASSALAGASTDTQYF
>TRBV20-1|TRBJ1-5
CSASRGRGTGSNQPQHF
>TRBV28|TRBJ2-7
CASTPPGLSYEQYF
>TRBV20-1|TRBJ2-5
CSASPGMAGETQYF
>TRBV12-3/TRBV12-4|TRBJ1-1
CASSLDYTEAFF
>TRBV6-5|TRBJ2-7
CASSWTDSYEQYF
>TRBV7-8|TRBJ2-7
CASSSRGRGRERGSYEQYF
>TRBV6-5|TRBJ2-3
CASLMGSRTDTQYF
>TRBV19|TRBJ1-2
CASGDTIYGYTF
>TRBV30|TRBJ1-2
CAWSVGTAFYGYTF
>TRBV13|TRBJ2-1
CASSFEAGAAVEQFF
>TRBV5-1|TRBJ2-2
CASSLGQNTGELFF
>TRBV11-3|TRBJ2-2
CASSLGQSTGELFF
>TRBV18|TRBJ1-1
CASSEGLKGTEAFF
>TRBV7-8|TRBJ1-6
CASTAPGQTNSPLHF
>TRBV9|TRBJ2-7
CASSDGTSGPYEQYF
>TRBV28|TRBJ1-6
CASSFGVPNSPLHF
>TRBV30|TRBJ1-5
CAWDRGYQPQHF
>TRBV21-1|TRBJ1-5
CASSTKRREQPQHF
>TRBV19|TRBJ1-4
CASSTYRGTNEKLFF
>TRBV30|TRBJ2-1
CAWGLPGTGAREQFF
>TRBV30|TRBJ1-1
CAWRSRVTEAFF
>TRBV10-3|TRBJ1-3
CAIRGLVSGNTIYF
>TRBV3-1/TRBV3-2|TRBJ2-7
CASSLSYEQYF